These 8 T cell receptor beta chains originate from one sample sequenced in a study of blood T cells in healthy people across ages. A J-beta primer mix and a sample-barcoded 5' primer were used in a second PCR of roughly 6 to 12 cycles. A single record per CDR3 protein comes from TCRdb applying MiXCR to the 5' RACE reads. The profile shows about 1.5 million distinct CDR3 sequences, 35% to 45% of them singletons. Sequenced sample: blood. Receptors were obtained from a woman in her late teens or twenties in good health.

CDR3: CASSPRTLIYNEQFF. The CDR3 DNA reads TGTGCCAGCAGTCCCCGGACTCTTATCTACAATGAGCAGTTCTTC. V gene TRBV7-2 combines with J gene TRBJ2-1; D is perhaps TRBD2 (5 bases). The germline gives CDR1 SGHTA, CDR2 FQGNSA. CDR3 size: 15 residues. The V gene lost 6 bases and the J gene lost 3 bases, with 15 bases spanning the gap.

In its sample, this clonotype was seen a few times. The V gene is TRBV12-3 or TRBV12-4, the J gene TRBJ2-3; D gene unclear. Trimming took 1 base from V and 2 from J, leaving 13 bases between them. The CDR3 has 16 residues. CDR3 amino acids: CASSLGGPGPTDTQYF. As DNA, the CDR3 is TGTGCCAGCAGTTTAGGCGGACCCGGACCCACAGATACGCAGTATTTT.

The rearrangement links TRBV29-1 to TRBJ1-1; no definite D call. There are 15 residues in the CDR3. CDR1 SQVTM and CDR2 ANQGSEA come from the germline V gene. V was trimmed by 3 bases and J by 0 bases, leaving 14 bases between them. In DNA form, the CDR3 reads TGCAGCGTTGAGCCACAGTCTAGATTGAACACTGAAGCTTTCTTT. Translation gives CSVEPQSRLNTEAFF.

The chain combines TRBV28 with TRBJ2-1; D is uncertain. The CDR3 runs to 12 residues. Germline V gene data show CDR1 as MDHEN and CDR2 as SYDVKM. V was shortened by 1 base and J by 9 bases, with 7 bases between the two germline ends. CDR3 nucleotide sequence: TGTGCCAGCAGTTTATCCCGGCCTGAGCAGTTCTTC. Translating it yields CASSLSRPEQFF.

This clonotype was counted many times. This sequence joins TRBV4-3 and TRBJ2-7; unclear D gene. The CDR3 totals 14 residues. Germline loops: CDR1 LGHNA, CDR2 YSLEER. Trimming shortened V by 0 bases and J by 3 bases, and 9 bases separated the two germline ends. The DNA of the CDR3 is TGCGCCAGCAGCCAAGATCAGGAGTACTACGAGCAGTACTTC. Its translation: CASSQDQEYYEQYF.

The gene calls are TRBV15 and TRBJ2-3, with 10 bases identical to TRBD2. This CDR3 has 18 residues. After removal of 0 bases from V and 4 bases from J, the junction contained 10 bases not matched to a gene. Germline V CDR1 and CDR2: LNHNV, YYDKDF (reference sequence). The CDR3 is CATSRDALAGVRPDTQYF. In DNA, the CDR3 is TGTGCCACCAGCAGAGATGCCCTAGCGGGAGTGAGGCCAGATACGCAGTATTTT. The full variable domain, rest sourced from reference TRBV15 and TRBJ2-3, is DAMVIQNPRYQVTQFGKPVTLSCSQTLNHNVMYWYQQKSSQAPKLLFHYYDKDFNNEADTPDNFQSRRPNTSFCFLDIRSPGLGDTAMYLCATSRDALAGVRPDTQYFGPGTRLTVL.

The chain carries TRBV10-3 and TRBJ2-7; D not certain. Germline V gene data show CDR1 as ENHRY and CDR2 as SYGVKD. Deletions cut 2 bases from V and 6 bases from J, with 11 bases between. The length of the CDR3 is 13 residues. The DNA for the CDR3 is TGTGCCATCAGTGAGACTGGTATCGGCGAGCAGTACTTC. Protein: CAISETGIGEQYF.

The chain carries TRBV7-9 and TRBJ1-6; the D is unclear. Germline V gives CDR1 SEHNR, CDR2 FQNEAQ (reference sequence). The CDR3 length is 16 residues. Trimming took 5 bases from V and 0 from J, leaving 11 bases between them. CDR3 amino acids: CASSLDLTSYNSPLHF. The CDR3 nucleotides are TGTGCCAGCAGCCTGGACCTGACCTCCTATAATTCACCCCTCCACTTT.